Included here is one T cell receptor (beta chain) sequence, with context. The germline V gene has CDR1 DFQATT and CDR2 SNEGSKA (reference sequence). The CDR3 is 15 residues long. V was clipped by 4 bases and J by 0 bases, with 13 bases between them. The data were taken from a study of response to subunit inactivated influenza vaccine. TCRdb re-derived calls from the RT-PCR reads in MiXCR, one entry per CDR3 protein. The sample holds about 570,000 distinct CDR3 sequences, 11% seen once. The sample also formed part of further work on T cells expressing NK-cell markers. That paper adds: TCR beta cDNA was generated via 5'RACE template switching incorporating UMIs.

Here the sequenced sample was PBMCs from blood, taken on the day of vaccination. The TCR originated in a man aged 45-65 years who received an inactivated influenza vaccine. The V gene is TRBV20-1, the J gene TRBJ2-4; D not resolved. The DNA of the CDR3 is TGCAGTGCTAAAAGGCTAGTACTAGCCAAAAACATTCAGTACTTC. It yields the protein CSAKRLVLAKNIQYF.